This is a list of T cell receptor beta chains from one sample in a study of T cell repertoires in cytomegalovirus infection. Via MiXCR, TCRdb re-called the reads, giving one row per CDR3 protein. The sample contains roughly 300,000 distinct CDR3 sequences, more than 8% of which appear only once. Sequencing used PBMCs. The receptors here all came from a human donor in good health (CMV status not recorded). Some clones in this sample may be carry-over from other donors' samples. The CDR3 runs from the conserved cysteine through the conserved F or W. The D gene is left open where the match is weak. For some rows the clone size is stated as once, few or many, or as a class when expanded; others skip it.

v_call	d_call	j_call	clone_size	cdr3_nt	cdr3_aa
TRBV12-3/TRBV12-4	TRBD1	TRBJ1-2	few	TGTGCCAGCAGTTTGCAGGGGGGTGTCTATGGCTACACCTTC	CASSLQGGVYGYTF
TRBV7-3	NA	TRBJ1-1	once	TGTGCCAGCAGCCCAACCCCATTACCGGACACTGAAGCTTACTTT	CASSPTPLPDTEAYF
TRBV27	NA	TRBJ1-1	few	TGTGCCAGCAGCCTCTCGGGCCGGACCGAGAACACTGAAGCTTTCTTT	CASSLSGRTENTEAFF
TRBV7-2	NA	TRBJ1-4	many	TGTGCCAGCAGCCCACGAATCGGAGGCGCAACTAATGAAAAACTGTTTTTT	CASSPRIGGATNEKLFF
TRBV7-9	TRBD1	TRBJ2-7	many	TGTGCCAGCAGCCCCGACAGGGACGAGCAGTACTTC	CASSPDRDEQYF
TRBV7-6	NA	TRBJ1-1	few	TGTGCCAGCAGCTTAGCAGGAGCTTACACTGAAGCTTTCTTT	CASSLAGAYTEAFF
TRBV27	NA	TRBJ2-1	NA	TGTGCCAGCAGTTCGGGGTCTTTTTCCTACAATGAGCAGTTCTTC	CASSSGSFSYNEQFF
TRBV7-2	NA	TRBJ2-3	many	TGTGCCAGCAGCTCGGACTACACAGATACGCAGTATTTT	CASSSDYTDTQYF
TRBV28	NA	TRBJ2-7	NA	TGTGCCAGCAGTGGGGACCACGAGCAGTACTTC	CASSGDHEQYF
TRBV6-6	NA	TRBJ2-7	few	TGTGCCAGCAGTTACTCTAAACTGATCCCTAGCTACGAGCAGTACTTC	CASSYSKLIPSYEQYF
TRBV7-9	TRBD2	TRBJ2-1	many	TGTGCCAGCAGGCTCCTACCTTCGGGGGGGGATGAGCAGTTCTTC	CASRLLPSGGDEQFF
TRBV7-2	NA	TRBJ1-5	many	TGTGCCAGCAGCTTAGGCTGGCTTCAAGCCCAGCATTTT	CASSLGWLQAQHF
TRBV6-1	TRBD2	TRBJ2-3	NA	TGTGCCAGCAATGAGCGGGAGGTAGATACGCAGTATTTT	CASNEREVDTQYF
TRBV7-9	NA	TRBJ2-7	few	TGTGCCAGCAGCTTACGGGGAAGCGAGCAGTACTTC	CASSLRGSEQYF
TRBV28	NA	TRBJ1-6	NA	TGTGCCAGCCAACTTCCAGGGAGCTCCTATAATTCACCCCTCCACTTT	CASQLPGSSYNSPLHF
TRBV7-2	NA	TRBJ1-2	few	TGTGCCAGCAGCCCCCGGCAAGGTGGCTACACCTTC	CASSPRQGGYTF
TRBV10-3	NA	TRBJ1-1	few	TGTGCCATCAAAAAGGAGACAGTCATCAACACTGAAGCTTTCTTT	CAIKKETVINTEAFF
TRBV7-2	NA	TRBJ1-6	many	TGTGCCAGCAGCGAGGGGGTTTCAATGCCACCCCTCCACTTT	CASSEGVSMPPLHF
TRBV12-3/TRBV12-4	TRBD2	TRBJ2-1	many	TGTGCCAGCAGAACTCCCGGGACTAGCGGTAACAATGAGCAGTTCTTC	CASRTPGTSGNNEQFF
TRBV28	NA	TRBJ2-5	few	TGTGCCAGCAGTTTTCTGGGTCCCAGAGAGACCCAGTACTTC	CASSFLGPRETQYF
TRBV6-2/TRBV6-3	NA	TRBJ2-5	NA	TGTGCCAGCCAGGAGTTAGAGACCCAGTACTTC	CASQELETQYF
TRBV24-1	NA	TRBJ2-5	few	TGTGCCACCAGTGACCCGGACAAGCCTCGGGGAGAGACCCAGTACTTC	CATSDPDKPRGETQYF
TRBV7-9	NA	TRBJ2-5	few	TGTGCCAGCAGCCCGATGGGGGGTCGGGCCCAGTACTTC	CASSPMGGRAQYF
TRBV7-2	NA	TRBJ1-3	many	TGTGCCAGCAGCTTAGCGGCTGATTCTGGAAACACCATATATTTT	CASSLAADSGNTIYF